The subject of this entry is one TCR beta chain. What antigen it recognizes has not been identified. No much larger clone exists at a distance of one base, and base qualities are not known. These data come from a study of beta chain features in type 1 diabetes (dated by TCRdb to 2017 to 2018). Describing the broader study: Mean age, gender distribution, total cell number and subset yield were not different between patients and healthy donors. A total of 85 million to 140 million sorted cells were examined across all samples, and a strong correlation was observed between cell number per subset and RNA yield. In the study, recently diagnosed type 1 diabetes patients and matched healthy donors were compared on the TCRB repertoires of their sorted circulating CD4+ T cell subsets. Naive and central memory subsets were obtained from all 30 or so donors, but regulatory and stem cell-like memory subsets were isolated from only 8 patients and 8 healthy donors.

Compared with germline, V lacks 4 bases and J lacks 3 bases; bases without a gene match: 3. Taken from cysteine to phenylalanine, the CDR3 has 14 residues. The retained sequence is limited to the CDR3, 42 bases, with the frame set at the first base. The germline V gene supplies CDR1 SNHLY and CDR2 FYNNEI. Beyond this particular receptor, the publication reports: Fewer insertions and more nucleotide deletions at VDJ recombination sites were observed in patients with type 1 diabetes, implying thymic rearrangement abnormalities. Because cDNA rather than genomic DNA was sequenced, highly expressing activated cells could have been over-represented, although no difference in activation and CD3 levels was found between groups. Shorter templates might be favored by PCR, yet because patient and control samples were amplified and corrected together, any such skew would affect both groups equally. In all four CD4+ subsets, TCRB CDR3 length was moderately but significantly shorter in type 1 diabetes patients. The naive, central memory and regulatory TCRB repertoires appeared to resemble one another more closely among patients than among healthy donors. Because small numbers of individuals were included in the HLA sub-analyses, any influence of HLA type on TCRB rearrangement was left unresolved.

Each donor gave one peripheral blood draw, approximately 110 mL on average, collected into heparinised tubes. A BD FACSAria II and a panel including CD45RO, CCR7, CD25, CD127, CD95 and CD27 were used to sort naive, central memory, regulatory and stem cell-like memory CD4+ T cells. Purity was above 98% for every sorted population. PBMCs were isolated right away by Lymphoprep density gradient centrifugation and were stained directly, without culture. So that batch effects would be minimized, each experiment stained and sorted samples in pairs, pairing one healthy donor with one patient. All of the isolated RNA was reverse transcribed with the High Capacity cDNA Reverse Transcription Kit, so expressed TCRB transcripts were sequenced. Deep immunoSEQ sequencing was applied to naive, central memory and regulatory T cell samples, giving an average of roughly 3.5 million total reads per sample. After sorted cells were lysed in RLT buffer, RNA was extracted with DNase-treated RNeasy Micro or Mini kits, with the choice depending on cell number. Each cell subset was processed separately to prevent cross-contamination, with patient and healthy donor samples processed together. The immunoSEQ multiplex PCR was used to amplify TCRB sequences from cDNA, generating 87-bp fragments that spanned the CDR3 region. Sequencing of the amplicons was done on the Illumina HiSeq platform. On the study's bioinformatics: Synthetic template baselines were used to correct PCR bias computationally, reads within Hamming distance 2 were collapsed, and singletons that could not be merged were discarded. Reads were aligned against IMGT so that V, D and J genes, CDR3 length and insertions or deletions at six rearrangement sites could be assigned. Within each subset, clonotype counts were normalized to sorted cell number, after which true diversity and Gini coefficients were computed with the tcR R package. Repertoire sharing was quantified using the overlap coefficient calculated on TCRB nucleotide sequences. Out-of-frame TCRB sequences from naive cells were analyzed as a proxy for the pre-selection repertoire. TCRdb took this table from immuneACCESS and kept in-frame rearrangements with V and J called. Such tables lack part of the clones; where checked against another copy, unresolved V genes explain under half of the gap, and the rest is unexplained. For V, J and clone size, that table is used; D and trimming come from the DNA. In this sample the table shows around 600,000 clones, 12% of which occur a single time. The leading ten clones occupy around 0.12% of the sample.

This sequence was found in a man aged 25 to 40 with type 1 diabetes. The V and J genes are TRBV2 and TRBJ1-3; 7 middle bases align to TRBD1. The specimen sequenced was naive CD4+ T cells from blood. The cell subset or site label of this sample denotes: true naive CD4+ T cells. The CDR3 region reads CASSVRGFGNTIYF. The nucleotides are TGTGCCAGCAGTGTCAGGGGGTTTGGAAACACCATATATTTT. The full variable domain, completed from the reference TRBV2 and TRBJ1-3 proteins outside the CDR3, reads EPEVTQTPSHQVTQMGQEVILRCVPISNHLYFYWYRQILGQKVEFLVSFYNNEISEKSEIFDDQFSVERPDGSNFTLKIRSTKLEDSAMYFCASSVRGFGNTIYFGEGSWLTVV.